This T cell receptor (beta chain) emerged from a study of blood T cell repertoires in COVID-19. Method: immunoSEQ multiplex PCR; TCRdb's copy keeps in-frame clones and lacks some. The table has 200,000 to 250,000 clones, roughly 89% seen once. The V gene's germline CDR1 is SGHVS and CDR2 FNYEAQ. Unmatched junction bases numbered 14, after V lost 5 bases and J lost 1 base. The CDR3 has 19 residues. The chain links TRBV7-6 to TRBJ2-2; 9 bases fit TRBD2. Sequencing used PBMCs or T cells enriched from blood (not recorded which). The sequence was collected from a woman between 40 and 50 years old who had recovered from COVID-19. CDR3 sequence reads: CASSLRRAGGPGNTGELFF. Here the CDR3 DNA reads TGTGCCAGCAGCCTCCGGAGGGCGGGAGGGCCCGGGAACACCGGGGAGCTGTTTTTT.